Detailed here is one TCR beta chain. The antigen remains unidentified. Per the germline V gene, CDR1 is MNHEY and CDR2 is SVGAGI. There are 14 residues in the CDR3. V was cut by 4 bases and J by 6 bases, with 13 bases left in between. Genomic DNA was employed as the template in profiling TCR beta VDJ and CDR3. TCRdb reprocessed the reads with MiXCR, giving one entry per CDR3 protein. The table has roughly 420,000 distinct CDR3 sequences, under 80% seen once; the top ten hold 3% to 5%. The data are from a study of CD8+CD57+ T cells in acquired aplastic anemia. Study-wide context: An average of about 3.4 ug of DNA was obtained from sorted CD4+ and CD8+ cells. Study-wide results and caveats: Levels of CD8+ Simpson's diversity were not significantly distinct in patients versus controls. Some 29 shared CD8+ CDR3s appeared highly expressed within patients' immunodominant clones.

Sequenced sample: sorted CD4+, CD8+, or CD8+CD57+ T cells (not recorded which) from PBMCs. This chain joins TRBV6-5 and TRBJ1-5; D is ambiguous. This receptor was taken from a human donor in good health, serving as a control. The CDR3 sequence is CASSLGPQVQPQHF. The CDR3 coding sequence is TGTGCCAGCAGTTTGGGCCCCCAGGTTCAGCCCCAGCATTTT.